This T cell receptor beta chain was sequenced during a study of neurological immune-mediated disorders. Study-level background: A relapsing-remitting course was seen in most of the 34 multiple sclerosis patients and a secondary progressive course in 3.

TCRdb re-called the 5' RACE reads through MiXCR, storing one row per CDR3 protein. This repertoire shows over 45,000 distinct CDR3 sequences, approximately 6.2% found once; its top ten account for less than 1.5%. This clonotype has ten or more counts. The germline V and J ends were trimmed by 0 bases and 5 bases, with 4 bases remaining between them. Germline loops: CDR1 SGHTA, CDR2 FQGNSA. This CDR3 is built from 12 residues. The TCR was taken from a woman aged 18-29 years with multiple sclerosis. The sequencing sample was made of CD4+ T cells from blood. This rearrangement joins TRBV7-2 to TRBJ2-5; D unresolved. The CDR3 nucleotides read TGTGCCAGCAGCTTAGCCAGCGAGACCCAGTACTTC. Protein product: CASSLASETQYF.